This paragraph reports one T cell receptor beta chain. Its specificity is unknown. Donors each contributed one blood sample measuring 2 to 3 ml. Samples each yielded cDNA through eight separate reactions. Template switching introduced UMIs that contain a 6-nucleotide sample barcode. One entry per CDR3 protein, without DNA, is what TCRdb gives after re-calling the 5' RACE reads. The sample totals under 350,000 distinct CDR3 sequences; its top ten clones hold less than 6.5%. This entry belongs to a study of monozygotic twins with inflammatory bowel disease. Study results and limitations: Researchers report that IBD patients shared fewer clonotypes with others than healthy twins, especially amid disease activity.

The CDR3 extends over 12 amino acids. Germline CDR1 is GTSNPN and CDR2 is SVGIG (reference sequence). V and J are TRBV30 and TRBJ2-7. The sequence came from a human donor with ulcerative colitis or Crohn's disease, or a healthy co-twin of an affected twin (not recorded which). The sample comprised blood. This CDR3 is CAWSVLTYEQYF.